A selection of T cell receptor beta chains follows, all from one sample in a study of blood T cell repertoires in COVID-19. Only in-frame clones appear in the TCRdb table, and some are missing; sequencing was by immunoSEQ multiplex PCR. There are about 110,000 clones in the sample; around 82% occur only once, and about 6.6% lies in the top ten. The sequenced material came from peripheral blood. All receptors derive from a woman between 50 and 59 years old with acute or convalescent COVID-19. The CDR3 runs from the conserved cysteine through the conserved F or W. The D gene is left open where the match is weak. For some rows the clone size is stated as once, few or many, or as a class when expanded; others skip it.

J | size | V | D | DNA | CDR3
TRBJ2-3 | . | TRBV10-3 | TRBD1 | TGTGCCATCAGTGAGAGACAGGGGGGGACAGATACGCAGTATTTT | CAISERQGGTDTQYF
TRBJ1-1 | . | TRBV9 | TRBD1 | TGTGCCAGCAGCCCTCCCCGGACAGGGGGCACTGAAGCTTTCTTT | CASSPPRTGGTEAFF
TRBJ1-1 | few | TRBV28 | . | TGTGCCAGCAGAGGTCCGGGTTTGAACACTGAAGCTTTCTTT | CASRGPGLNTEAFF
TRBJ2-7 | . | TRBV12-3/TRBV12-4 | . | TGTGCCAGCATAAGGGGCTCCTACGAGCAGTACTTC | CASIRGSYEQYF
TRBJ2-1 | once | TRBV19 | . | TGTGCCAGTTCTTACCTAGAGGCCGCCTACAATGAGCAGTTCTTC | CASSYLEAAYNEQFF
TRBJ1-1 | few | TRBV19 | TRBD1 | TGTGCCAGTAGTCCCGATGCGACAGGGCCTAGAAGAGAAGCTTTCTTT | CASSPDATGPRREAFF
TRBJ1-1 | once | TRBV19 | . | TGTGCCAGCCGCGGAGAGGTCGTGAACACTGAAGCTTTCTTT | CASRGEVVNTEAFF
TRBJ1-5 | few | TRBV4-1 | . | TGCGCCAGCAGCCGGGACACCTTTAAGGCGCCGCCCCAGCATTTT | CASSRDTFKAPPQHF
TRBJ1-5 | many | TRBV27 | . | TGTGCCAGCAGTTTTCAGGGCGGAGTGGGCAATCAGCCCCAGCATTTT | CASSFQGGVGNQPQHF
TRBJ2-1 | once | TRBV5-8 | TRBD1 | TGTGCCAGCAGCTTGGGGGGCAGGGGGATCTACAATGAGCAGTTCTTC | CASSLGGRGIYNEQFF
TRBJ1-5 | . | TRBV27 | . | TGTGCTACAAAACAATTAAATAGCAATCAGCCCCAGCATTTT | CATKQLNSNQPQHF
TRBJ1-2 | . | TRBV19 | . | TGTGCCAGTAGTATTCTCGGTGGTGGCTACACCTTC | CASSILGGGYTF
TRBJ1-1 | few | TRBV5-1 | . | TGCGCCAGCAGCTTGGGGACGGGAGTCACTGAAGCTTTCTTT | CASSLGTGVTEAFF
TRBJ2-2 | . | TRBV3-1/TRBV3-2 | . | TGTGCCAGCAGCCAAGGGGGAGGGAACACCGGGGAGCTGTTTTTT | CASSQGGGNTGELFF
TRBJ1-2 | . | TRBV6-2/TRBV6-3 | . | TGTGCCAGCAGTTTTCTAACGACAGCCTCTAGCTACACCTTC | CASSFLTTASSYTF
TRBJ1-6 | . | TRBV5-4 | . | TGTGCCAGCAGCCCCGGGTCCTATAATTCACCCCTCCACTTT | CASSPGSYNSPLHF
TRBJ1-5 | . | TRBV6-5 | TRBD1 | TGTGCCAGCAGCCCCGGACAGGTTGGCAATCAGCCCCAGCATTTT | CASSPGQVGNQPQHF
TRBJ1-2 | . | TRBV6-5 | . | TGTGCCAGCAGTTTACGGTCTTCTGAGGGAGGCTACACCTTC | CASSLRSSEGGYTF
TRBJ2-7 | . | TRBV27 | TRBD1 | TGTGCCAGCAGTCAGGGACAGGGCCTCGCCTACGAGCAGTACTTC | CASSQGQGLAYEQYF
TRBJ2-1 | . | TRBV7-7 | TRBD2 | TGTGCCAGCAGCCCAGGACTAGCTAATAACAATGAGCAGTTCTTC | CASSPGLANNNEQFF
TRBJ1-2 | . | TRBV19 | . | TGTGCCAGTATAAGTCAACACAGGGACGGCTATGGCTACACCTTC | CASISQHRDGYGYTF
TRBJ1-1 | few | TRBV6-6 | . | TGTGCCAGCAGTTACGGCGAGGCCACTGAAGCTTTCTTT | CASSYGEATEAFF
TRBJ1-4 | . | TRBV3-1/TRBV3-2 | . | TGTGCCAGCAGCCAGACCTGGGGGGGCGAAAAACTGTTTTTT | CASSQTWGGEKLFF
TRBJ1-2 | . | TRBV6-6 | . | TGTGCCAGCAGTTACGAGTTGGGAAGGGAAGGGGGTGGCTACACCTTC | CASSYELGREGGGYTF
TRBJ2-7 | . | TRBV30 | . | TGTGCCTGGAGTGTATGGGACAAGGAAGAGCAGTACTTC | CAWSVWDKEEQYF
TRBJ2-7 | . | TRBV4-1 | . | TGCGCCAGCAGCCCTAAATGGGGGACTCCAAATCCCTACGAGCAGTACTTC | CASSPKWGTPNPYEQYF
TRBJ1-1 | . | TRBV2 | . | TGTGCCAGCAGTGAACAACGCCTCGGAGCTTTCTTT | CASSEQRLGAFF
TRBJ2-2 | . | TRBV10-1 | . | TGCGCCAGCAGTGAAGCCGGGGGAGGGGAGCTGTTTTTT | CASSEAGGGELFF
TRBJ1-1 | few | TRBV2 | TRBD1 | TGTGCCAGCGAGTGGACAGGGGCTGGGAACACTGAAGCTTTCTTT | CASEWTGAGNTEAFF
TRBJ1-2 | . | TRBV7-9 | TRBD1 | TGTGCCAGCAGCCCTCAAGGACAGGTCAACTATGGCTACACCTTC | CASSPQGQVNYGYTF
TRBJ1-3 | . | TRBV21-1 | . | TGTGCCAGCAGCAAAGAGGCCGGACTCTCTGGAAACACCATATATTTT | CASSKEAGLSGNTIYF
TRBJ1-1 | few | TRBV7-9 | TRBD1 | TGTGCCAGCAGCCCAACGACAGGGCGGAACACTGAAGCTTTCTTT | CASSPTTGRNTEAFF
TRBJ1-2 | . | TRBV5-1 | . | TGCGCCAGCAGCCCCGAGGCGTACTATGGCTACACCTTC | CASSPEAYYGYTF
TRBJ1-5 | . | TRBV23-1 | . | TGCGCCAGCAGTCAATGGGCGGGGGGTGATAATCAGCCCCAGCATTTT | CASSQWAGGDNQPQHF
TRBJ2-3 | . | TRBV25-1 | TRBD2 | TGTGCCAGCAGGACTAGCGGGTCGGGCACAGATACGCAGTATTTT | CASRTSGSGTDTQYF
TRBJ1-6 | . | TRBV7-2 | . | TGTGCCAGCAGCTTAGAAACGGGAGCACGGGGTTCACCCCTCCACTTT | CASSLETGARGSPLHF
TRBJ2-7 | . | TRBV5-1 | . | TGCGCCAGCAGAACCGGGTCCACCGACGAGCAGTACTTC | CASRTGSTDEQYF
TRBJ2-1 | once | TRBV28 | . | TGTGCCAGCGGGAGGCAGGGAGTTAATGAGCAGTTCTTC | CASGRQGVNEQFF
TRBJ2-3 | few | TRBV3-1/TRBV3-2 | . | TGTGCCAGCAGCCGTCAAGATACGCAGTATTTT | CASSRQDTQYF
TRBJ1-3 | . | TRBV9 | TRBD1 | TGTGCCAGCAGCGAGGGGGCCGTTTGGGGAATAGAGAGAAACACCATATATTTT | CASSEGAVWGIERNTIYF
TRBJ2-1 | . | TRBV4-2 | . | TGTGCCAGCAGCCAATTAACGGGGGGCCCCAATGAGCAGTTCTTC | CASSQLTGGPNEQFF
TRBJ1-1 | few | TRBV6-1 | . | TGTGCCAGCAGTGAAAAGGCGGGAGGGACTGAAGCTTTCTTT | CASSEKAGGTEAFF